The 28 T cell receptor beta chains below were found in one sample sequenced in a study of T-cell memory formation after mild COVID-19. In TCRdb, the 5' RACE reads were re-called with MiXCR into one record per CDR3 protein. This sample has 350,000 to 500,000 distinct CDR3 sequences, with more than 20% found just once. The source material was PBMCs or a T cell subset sorted from them (not recorded which). These receptors originate from an adult woman who had mild COVID-19 (a few samples of this study predate the infection). Cell type and time point are not known.

This sequence joins TRBV3-1 and TRBJ1-1, with TRBD1 identical over 10 bases. Trimming took 1 base from V and 5 from J; bases not matched to a gene: 4. This CDR3 has 15 residues. CDR1 LGHDT and CDR2 YNNKEL come from the germline V gene (reference sequence). The chain's CDR3 is CASSQGDRGKTEAFF. Written as DNA, the CDR3 is TGTGCCAGCAGCCAAGGGGACAGGGGAAAAACTGAAGCTTTCTTT.

This clonotype was seen a few times. The J gene is TRBJ2-7, the V gene TRBV4-1; 8 nucleotides agree with TRBD1. With V trimmed by 1 base and J by 3 bases, 2 bases remained unmatched. Germline CDR1 reads MGHRA; CDR2 reads YSYEKL. CDR3 length: 14 residues. The DNA of the CDR3 is TGCGCCAGCAGCCAAGGACAGGGGAACTACGAGCAGTACTTC. Protein: CASSQGQGNYEQYF.

The CDR3 DNA is TGTGCCTGGAGTGTCCTCTTGACAGGGAAATCAACTAATGAAAAACTGTTTTTT. Residues: CAWSVLLTGKSTNEKLFF. The chain couples TRBV30 to TRBJ1-4; 7 nucleotides line up with TRBD1. V was clipped by 0 bases and J by 0 bases; unmatched bases: 10. CDR3 length: 18 amino acids. Germline CDR1 and CDR2: GTSNPN and SVGIG (reference sequence).

A few counts support this clonotype. The chain couples TRBV7-3 to TRBJ1-3; possibly TRBD1 for D (5 bases). Germline V gives CDR1 SGHTA, CDR2 FQGTGA. This CDR3 contains 12 residues. V was trimmed by 5 bases and J by 8 bases, leaving 10 bases between them. The CDR3 region has the DNA TGTGCCAGCAGCCTCACGGGGGACACCATATATTTT. Residues: CASSLTGDTIYF.

This chain joins TRBV27 and TRBJ1-2; 8 bases fit TRBD1. J lost 3 bases, V lost 6 bases, and 3 bases had no gene match. CDR3 length equals 13 residues. The germline V gene encodes CDR1 MNHEY and CDR2 SMNVEV (reference sequence). The DNA for the CDR3 is TGTGCCAGCAGACACAGGGGGGACTATGGCTACACCTTC. Translating it yields CASRHRGDYGYTF.

This clonotype was seen many times. The rearrangement links TRBV29-1 to TRBJ2-7, with D unclear. CDR1 SQVTM and CDR2 ANQGSEA come from the germline V gene. Trimming took 5 bases from V and 1 from J, leaving 18 bases between them. This CDR3 spans 15 amino acids. The CDR3 sequence is CSVTIPETLSYEQYF. As DNA, the CDR3 is TGCAGCGTTACGATTCCGGAGACCCTTTCCTACGAGCAGTACTTC.

This clonotype has only a few counts. The chain recombines TRBV4-1 with TRBJ1-2; 9 bases are a match to TRBD1. The CDR3 extends over 15 amino acids. V shed 2 bases, J shed 4 bases, and the junction held 5 bases outside the gene matches. Germline CDR1 is MGHRA and CDR2 is YSYEKL. The chain's CDR3 is CASSQPGQGIYGYTF. CDR3 bases: TGCGCCAGCAGCCAACCCGGACAGGGGATCTATGGCTACACCTTC.

In its sample, this clonotype was seen many times. V gene TRBV11-3 combines with J gene TRBJ2-4; 8 nucleotides agree with TRBD2. CDR3 length: 21 residues. Germline CDR1 is SGHNT and CDR2 is YENEEA. Germline trimming cut 1 base from V and 1 base from J; bases unmatched to any gene: 18. The DNA of the CDR3 is TGTGCCAGCAGCTTAGGAGGTAGCGGGATCGGGCTGGGGGCGGCCAAAAACATTCAGTACTTC. The encoded protein is CASSLGGSGIGLGAAKNIQYF.

The rearrangement uses TRBV5-1 and TRBJ2-3, with TRBD2 matching over 8 bases. The germline V gene has CDR1 SGHRS and CDR2 YFSETQ. The CDR3 has 14 amino acids. The ends lost 4 bases at V and 6 bases at J; junction bases unmatched: 7. CDR3 region: CASSPGLESDTQYF. The CDR3 DNA reads TGCGCCAGCAGCCCGGGACTAGAATCCGATACGCAGTATTTT.

This clonotype was counted between two and nine times. The chain links TRBV2 to TRBJ1-1; 10 positions match TRBD1. Germline CDR1 is SNHLY and CDR2 is FYNNEI. The CDR3 has 13 residues. Losses at the gene ends were 6 bases for V and 3 bases for J; bases not matched to a gene: 1. The CDR3 sequence: CASRGQGYTEAFF. DNA of the CDR3: TGTGCCAGCAGGGGACAGGGGTACACTGAAGCTTTCTTT.

This clonotype has just one count. V is TRBV10-3 and J is TRBJ2-1, with 11 nucleotides matching TRBD2. The length of the CDR3 is 22 residues. V dropped 3 bases and J dropped 2; count of bases not matched to a gene: 21. Germline V gene data show CDR1 as ENHRY and CDR2 as SYGVKD. CDR3 nucleotides: TGTGCCATCAGTGAACTGTGGAGACTAGCGGGAAGAGATACTCTCGCCTACAATGAGCAGTTCTTC. As protein: CAISELWRLAGRDTLAYNEQFF.

J is TRBJ2-7 and V is TRBV29-1; D might be TRBD1 or TRBD2, each matching 5 bases. Trimming pared 1 base from V and 3 bases from J, leaving 16 bases between. Germline CDR1 and CDR2: SQVTM and ANQGSEA. There are 15 residues in the CDR3. This chain's CDR3 is CSVEGGDGRDYEQYF. CDR3 sequence (DNA): TGCAGCGTTGAAGGAGGGGACGGCCGAGACTACGAGCAGTACTTC.

J is TRBJ2-1 and V is TRBV6-2 or TRBV6-3; tentative D call: TRBD1 (6 bases). Germline CDR1 reads MNHEY; CDR2 reads SVGEGT. The V gene lost 6 bases and the J gene lost 0 bases, with 6 bases spanning the gap. The CDR3 is 13 amino acids. CDR3 coding DNA: TGTGCCAGCAGCAGGGGCTCCTACAATGAGCAGTTCTTC. Amino acids: CASSRGSYNEQFF.

The J gene is TRBJ1-1, the V gene TRBV20-1; TRBD1 matches 8 bases. Germline trimming cut 0 bases from V and 5 bases from J; bases unmatched to any gene: 8. There are 15 residues in the CDR3. CDR1 is DFQATT, CDR2 SNEGSKA, per germline (reference sequence). CDR3 region: CSARDRPYRGTEAFF. The CDR3, as DNA: TGCAGTGCTAGAGATCGTCCCTACAGGGGGACTGAAGCTTTCTTT.

This clonotype was seen a handful of times. The J gene is TRBJ2-5, the V gene TRBV18; D is undetermined. Germline CDR1 KGHSH, CDR2 LQKENI. V was pared by 3 bases and J by 5 bases, with 13 bases between. The CDR3 covers 14 residues. The CDR3 DNA sequence: TGTGCCAGCTCACCGACCGGGTTCGGTGAGACCCAGTACTTC. Protein: CASSPTGFGETQYF.

V is TRBV5-1 and J is TRBJ1-6; 7 nucleotides align to TRBD1. CDR1 is SGHRS, CDR2 YFSETQ, per germline. V lost 4 bases, J lost 0 bases, and 10 bases stayed unmatched. The CDR3 has 18 amino acids. In DNA, the CDR3 is TGCGCCAGCAGCGATGAGCGGGCAGGGGGCTCCTATAATTCACCCCTCCACTTT. It encodes CASSDERAGGSYNSPLHF.

V gene TRBV4-1 combines with J gene TRBJ2-7, with D uncertain. The V gene's germline CDR1 is MGHRA and CDR2 YSYEKL. V lost 1 base and J 6 bases, leaving 7 bases between the germline ends. The CDR3 extends over 12 amino acids. CDR3: CASSQVLSEQYF. The DNA of the CDR3 is TGCGCCAGCAGCCAAGTGCTCTCCGAGCAGTACTTC.

The sample holds a few counts of this clonotype. The chain uses TRBV7-9 and TRBJ2-1, with D possibly being TRBD1 or TRBD2 (6 bases each). Trimming took 6 bases from V and 4 from J, leaving 19 bases between them. Per the germline V gene, CDR1 is SEHNR and CDR2 is FQNEAQ (reference sequence). CDR3 length equals 16 residues. The CDR3 loop reads CASSDNRAGGYNEQFF. The CDR3 region has the DNA TGTGCCAGCAGTGACAACAGGGCTGGAGGGTACAATGAGCAGTTCTTC.

Only a few counts were recorded for this clonotype. This chain links TRBV23-1 with TRBJ2-1, with TRBD1 identical over 8 bases. TRBV23-1 is reported as an ORF; its role is uncertain. This CDR3 region has 15 residues. V lost 7 bases, J lost 4 bases, and 9 bases stayed unmatched. CDR3 loop: CASIPTGDRYNEQFF. In nucleotides, the CDR3 is TGCGCCAGCATCCCGACAGGGGATAGGTACAATGAGCAGTTCTTC.

V and J are TRBV11-3 and TRBJ2-2; D unresolved. The CDR3 is 16 amino acids. The germline V gene encodes CDR1 SGHNT and CDR2 YENEEA. Deletions cut 4 bases from V and 2 bases from J, with 14 bases between. The CDR3 nucleotides are TGTGCCAGCAGCTCTATGAGTCAGCTTAACACCGGGGAGCTGTTTTTT. Its protein is CASSSMSQLNTGELFF. Drawing the rest from reference TRBV11-3 and TRBJ2-2, the complete variable domain is EAGVVQSPRYKIIEKKQPVAFWCNPISGHNTLYWYLQNLGQGPELLIRYENEEAVDDSQLPKDRFSAERLKGVDSTLKIQPAELGDSAVYLCASSSMSQLNTGELFFGEGSRLTVL.

This clonotype was seen many times. The J gene is TRBJ2-1, the V gene TRBV7-2; D is uncertain. CDR1 SGHTA and CDR2 FQGNSA come from the germline V gene. Trimming shortened V by 8 bases and J by 2 bases, and 13 bases separated the two germline ends. The CDR3 contains 14 residues. Written as DNA, the CDR3 is TGTGCCAGCGGATCCAACAGAGCCTACAATGAGCAGTTCTTC. Translating gives CASGSNRAYNEQFF. Filled out from reference TRBV7-2 and TRBJ2-1, the complete variable domain reads GAGVSQSPSNKVTEKGKDVELRCDPISGHTALYWYRQSLGQGLEFLIYFQGNSAPDKSGLPSDRFSAERTGGSVSTLTIQRTQQEDSAVYLCASGSNRAYNEQFFGPGTRLTVL.

This clonotype was detected a few times. This sequence joins TRBV19 and TRBJ1-6; TRBD1 matches 7 bases. The CDR3 has 15 residues. Trimming cost V 5 bases and J 6 bases; bases outside gene matches: 7. Germline V gives CDR1 LNHDA, CDR2 SQIVND (reference sequence). The CDR3 loop is CASSPTGVGNSPLHF. CDR3 DNA: TGTGCCAGTAGTCCCACAGGGGTCGGTAATTCACCCCTCCACTTT.

The chain uses TRBV12-3 or TRBV12-4 and TRBJ1-1; D is unresolved. V gave up 2 bases and J gave up 1 base, with 8 bases separating them. The CDR3 runs 14 residues. CDR3 DNA sequence: TGTGCCAGCAGTTTACACAGTTCGAACACTGAAGCTTTCTTT. Translating gives CASSLHSSNTEAFF.

This chain connects TRBV24-1 to TRBJ2-2; D is unresolved. Per the germline V gene, CDR1 is KGHDR and CDR2 is SFDVKD. Trimming took 7 bases from V and 3 from J, leaving 14 bases between them. The CDR3 has 15 residues. The chain's CDR3 is CATRSGQRDTGELFF. CDR3 sequence (DNA): TGTGCCACCAGGTCCGGGCAACGTGACACCGGGGAGCTGTTTTTT.

In this sample, this clonotype turned up a few times. The chain combines TRBV9 with TRBJ2-2, with D possibly matching TRBD1 (6 bases). Trimming took 0 bases from V and 0 from J, leaving 12 bases between them. CDR1 and CDR2 (germline): SGDLS, YYNGEE. The CDR3 totals 17 residues. The DNA for the CDR3 is TGTGCCAGCAGCGTAGGCCGACAGGTATCGAACACCGGGGAGCTGTTTTTT. Translation gives CASSVGRQVSNTGELFF.

This clonotype turned up a few times. CDR3 nucleotides: TGTGCCAGCAGCTTGGGACCGGGACTAGCGGGACTAGATACGCAGTATTTT. As protein: CASSLGPGLAGLDTQYF. V and J are TRBV5-5 and TRBJ2-3; TRBD2 matches at 13 bases. The V and J ends lost 0 bases and 5 bases, in that order; junction bases with no gene match: 6. Germline CDR1 and CDR2: SGHKS and YYEKEE (reference sequence). CDR3 length: 17 amino acids.

This clonotype showed up just a few times. The chain recombines TRBV20-1 with TRBJ2-1; TRBD2 matches 11 bases. The trim removed 5 bases at V and 8 bases at J, leaving 11 bases unmatched. There are 15 residues in the CDR3. Germline values: CDR1 DFQATT, CDR2 SNEGSKA (reference sequence). As DNA, the CDR3 is TGCAGTGCTCTCCTAGCGGGGGGACTAAGTCATGAGCAGTTCTTC. Translating it yields CSALLAGGLSHEQFF.

V and J are TRBV4-2 and TRBJ2-1; D is undetermined. V lost 1 base, J lost 3 bases, and 7 bases lay in between. CDR1 and CDR2 (germline): LGHNA, YNFKEQ. The CDR3 is made up of 14 amino acids. This chain's CDR3 is CASSQGDSYNEQFF. In nucleotides, the CDR3 is TGTGCCAGCAGCCAAGGAGATAGCTACAATGAGCAGTTCTTC.